Each of the 18 T cell receptor beta chains below was sequenced from the same sample in a study of breast tumors, draining lymph nodes, adjacent tissues listed by TCRdb under 2016. Library prep was done by multiplex PCR. TCRdb lists the instrument as Illumina HiSeq 2000. TCRdb redid the processing of the public reads, applying fastp at Q25 and MiXCR, and retained in-frame beta chains. All rows with the same CDR3 protein become a single entry with the most common DNA and genes. In this sample the table shows 100,000 to 150,000 distinct CDR3 sequences, just under 20% of which occur a single time. The ten largest clones add up to about 3.7% of the sample. The lymph node samples were taken from the axillary draining lymph nodes of breast cancer patients. The sample taken for sequencing was axillary lymph node tissue. The receptors derive from a female donor with breast cancer. Some clones in this sample may be carry-over from other donors' samples.

The rearrangement joins TRBV28 to TRBJ1-4, with unresolved D. This CDR3 contains 14 residues. Germline V CDR1 and CDR2: MDHEN, SYDVKM. V was pared by 1 base and J by 4 bases, with 7 bases between. The CDR3 region has the DNA TGTGCCAGCAGTTTATCCAGTTATAATGAAAAACTGTTTTTT. Amino acids: CASSLSSYNEKLFF. The full variable domain, in which reference TRBV28 and TRBJ1-4 provide the parts outside the CDR3, is DVKVTQSSRYLVKRTGEKVFLECVQDMDHENMFWYRQDPGLGLRLIYFSYDVKMKEKGDIPEGYSVSREKKERFSLILESASTNQTSMYLCASSLSSYNEKLFFGSGTQLSVL.

This clonotype was recorded at least ten times. The rearrangement uses TRBV12-3 or TRBV12-4 and TRBJ2-7; 7 nucleotides agree with TRBD2. CDR3 length equals 15 residues. The ends lost 6 bases at V and 2 bases at J; junction bases unmatched: 10. CDR3 amino acids: CASSGPSGIAYEQYF. CDR3 DNA sequence: TGTGCCAGCAGCGGACCTAGCGGCATAGCCTACGAGCAGTACTTC.

This clonotype has at least ten counts. The chain has TRBV4-2 and TRBJ2-1, with 7 bases fitting TRBD2. Per the germline V gene, CDR1 is LGHNA and CDR2 is YNFKEQ. The ends lost 4 bases at V and 0 bases at J; junction bases unmatched: 3. This CDR3 region has 15 residues. CDR3 sequence: CASSPTSVSYNEQFF. The CDR3 region has the DNA TGTGCCAGCAGCCCTACTAGCGTCTCCTACAATGAGCAGTTCTTC.

Regarding this clonotype: A much larger clone is a single base away; this may be a read error. The rearrangement joins TRBV6-1 to TRBJ1-2; D might be TRBD1 (5 bases). CDR3 length equals 13 residues. Germline-derived CDR1 and CDR2 are MNHNS and SASEGT. The CDR3 protein is CASSDSQGQGYAF. The CDR3, as DNA: TGTGCCAGCAGTGACAGTCAGGGCCAAGGCTACGCCTTC.

This clonotype was counted a few times. At one end the junction does not follow the germline gene, possibly because of a read error. The chain uses TRBV6-1 and TRBJ2-5; 9 nucleotides line up with TRBD2. CDR1 is MNHNS, CDR2 SASEGT, per germline. The CDR3 runs to 16 residues. The CDR3 spells CASRNLAGQQMNVAIF. The CDR3 DNA sequence: TGTGCCAGCAGGAATCTAGCGGGACAGCAGATGAACGTAGCAATCTTC.

About this clonotype: A much more abundant neighbour one base away suggests this may be a read error. It is likely a read error, because the conserved phenylalanine at the end of the CDR3 is missing. This rearrangement joins TRBV6-1 to TRBJ2-5, with TRBD2 matching 12 bases. V gave up 4 bases and J gave up 5 bases; unmatched junction bases: 11. Germline values: CDR1 MNHNS, CDR2 SASEGT. The CDR3 has 17 residues. CDR3 coding DNA: TGTGCCAGCAGTGGGTATGGGACTAGCGGGTCAAGGGAGACCCAGTACTCC. It specifies CASSGYGTSGSRETQYS.

This chain connects TRBV9 to TRBJ1-1, with 9 bases that match TRBD1. The CDR3 is made up of 17 amino acids. The V and J ends lost 3 bases and 3 bases, in that order; junction bases with no gene match: 12. Germline loops: CDR1 SGDLS, CDR2 YYNGEE. DNA for the CDR3: TGTGCCAGCAGCGGAAAGAGGGACAGGGTCCTGGACACTGAAGCTTTCTTT. It codes for CASSGKRDRVLDTEAFF.

This clonotype was recorded at least ten times. Written as DNA, the CDR3 is TGTGCCAGCAGCCCGAGACAGGCCTTTAAAGAGACCCAGTACTTC. Translating gives CASSPRQAFKETQYF. V usage is TRBV7-9 and J usage is TRBJ2-5; maybe TRBD1 (6 bases). Per the germline V gene, CDR1 is SEHNR and CDR2 is FQNEAQ (reference sequence). With 5 bases removed from V and 3 bases from J, the gap between germline ends came to 16 bases. CDR3 length: 15 residues.

A few counts support this clonotype. The chain has TRBV6-2 or TRBV6-3 and TRBJ2-5; D unresolved. Germline values: CDR1 MNHEY, CDR2 SVGEGT. The CDR3 has 14 residues. V dropped 2 bases and J dropped 4 bases, with 11 bases sitting between them. The CDR3 sequence is CASSYALKGETQYF. The CDR3 DNA sequence: TGTGCCAGCAGTTACGCGCTTAAAGGAGAGACCCAGTACTTC.

At least ten counts were recorded for this clonotype. This chain joins TRBV29-1 and TRBJ2-1; D not resolved. The CDR3 extends over 14 amino acids. The germline V gene has CDR1 SQVTM and CDR2 ANQGSEA. The V gene lost 4 bases and the J gene lost 5 bases, with 15 bases spanning the gap. In DNA, the CDR3 is TGCAGCGTTGGCCGGATCTTAGGAGACAATGAGCAGTTCTTC. Its protein is CSVGRILGDNEQFF.

This clonotype was seen ten or more times. This rearrangement joins TRBV28 to TRBJ2-1, with 8 positions matching TRBD2. The CDR3 is 16 residues long. The germline CDR1 and CDR2 sequences are MDHEN and SYDVKM. J gave up 2 bases and V 5 bases, and 8 bases lay outside the gene matches. CDR3 nucleotides: TGTGCCAGCAGTCCTACGGCGGGAGGCCCCTACAATGAGCAGTTCTTC. Encoded protein: CASSPTAGGPYNEQFF. The full variable domain, with the rest looked up from reference TRBV28 and TRBJ2-1, is DVKVTQSSRYLVKRTGEKVFLECVQDMDHENMFWYRQDPGLGLRLIYFSYDVKMKEKGDIPEGYSVSREKKERFSLILESASTNQTSMYLCASSPTAGGPYNEQFFGPGTRLTVL.

On this clonotype: This could be a read error, since a much larger clone is one nucleotide away. The chain recombines TRBV9 with TRBJ2-1; a possible D gene is TRBD2 (5 bases). The CDR3 loop spans 14 amino acids. Germline CDR1 is SGDLS and CDR2 is YYNGEE. CDR3 coding DNA: TGTGCCAGCAGCGTAGTAGGAGGTTACAGTGAGCAGTTCTTC. Translated, it gives CASSVVGGYSEQFF.

The table lists this clonotype with many counts. The chain links TRBV12-3 or TRBV12-4 to TRBJ2-1; D is perhaps TRBD2 (6 bases). V dropped 2 bases and J dropped 9 bases, with 14 bases sitting between them. The CDR3 extends over 14 amino acids. Here the CDR3 DNA reads TGTGCCAGCAGTTTACGTACGGCGGAGGGTGAGCAGTTCTTC. The encoded protein is CASSLRTAEGEQFF.

In this sample, this clonotype turned up many times. The CDR3 DNA sequence: TGTGCCAGCAGCCCCCAGGGTCGCCGAGAGACCCAGTACTTC. Protein product: CASSPQGRRETQYF. The chain links TRBV7-9 to TRBJ2-5, with D perhaps matching TRBD1 (5 bases). The germline V gene encodes CDR1 SEHNR and CDR2 FQNEAQ (reference sequence). This CDR3 is built from 14 residues. Trimming shortened V by 5 bases and J by 4 bases, and 14 bases separated the two germline ends.

This clonotype occurred many times. The gene calls are TRBV6-5 and TRBJ2-3, with TRBD1 matching over 8 bases. V shed 6 bases and J 12 bases; nucleotides not matched to a gene: 14. The germline V gene encodes CDR1 MNHEY and CDR2 SVGAGI. The CDR3 covers 14 residues. The CDR3 nucleotides read TGTGCCAGCAGCCCTCTATCAGGGACAGGACCTCAGTATTTT. Its translation: CASSPLSGTGPQYF.

This clonotype has a count of ten or more. The rearrangement uses TRBV2 and TRBJ1-5; TRBD1 agrees at 8 bases. Germline assignment: CDR1 SNHLY and CDR2 FYNNEI. Trimming at V came to 5 bases and at J to 4 bases, leaving 7 bases not matched to a gene. This CDR3 is built from 15 residues. CDR3 bases: TGTGCCAGCAGTAGGGACAGGCGGAGGAATCAGCCCCAGCATTTT. Translation: CASSRDRRRNQPQHF.

This clonotype was counted many times. The chain is built from TRBV7-6 and TRBJ1-6; a weak D match, TRBD1 (5 bases). CDR1 SGHVS and CDR2 FNYEAQ come from the germline V gene. The CDR3 is 14 residues long. Trimming took off 6 bases at V and 5 bases at J, with 11 bases between the two ends. The CDR3 sequence: CASSVQGNNSPLHF. The CDR3 DNA follows: TGTGCCAGCAGTGTGCAGGGTAATAATTCACCCCTCCACTTT.

Of note for this clonotype: A much bigger clone sits one base away, suggesting this may be a read error. V and J are TRBV2 and TRBJ1-5; D may be TRBD1 (6 bases). Trimming removed 9 bases at V and 0 bases at J, with 15 bases between. The CDR3 spans 15 residues. Germline values: CDR1 SNHLY, CDR2 FYNNEI. CDR3 nucleotide sequence: TGTGCCAGTGGTGTGGGGACAAATAGCAATCAGCCCCAGCATTTT. It specifies CASGVGTNSNQPQHF.